This entry lists 21 T cell receptor beta chains sequenced from one sample in a study of T-cell reconstitution after alpha-beta-depleted transplantation in children (dated by TCRdb to about 2016). Preparation of the library involved PCR. The listed sequencing device is Illumina HiSeq 2500. TCR libraries were prepared with molecular barcoding, using unique molecular identifiers to normalize TCRbeta repertoire quantification. TCRdb reran the public reads through fastp at Q25 and MiXCR, keeping productive beta chains. Here each entry gathers all rows of one CDR3 protein and keeps the most common genes and DNA. This sample is represented by around 180,000 distinct CDR3 sequences; around 10% of them were singletons. The ten largest clones add up to 13% of the sample. The treatment or condition label corresponds to: allogeneic hematopoietic cell transplantation with graft depleted of TCRalphabeta T cells and CD19 B cells.

Sequenced here: PBMCs, sampled before TCRalphabeta/CD19-depleted stem cell transplant. These receptors came from a boy aged 2-9 years with acute myeloid leukemia, due to receive a stem cell transplant.

At least ten counts were recorded for this clonotype. The genes are TRBV29-1 and TRBJ1-3, with D uncertain. V was clipped by 2 bases and J by 3 bases, with 2 bases between them. CDR1 is SQVTM and CDR2 is ANQGSEA in the germline V gene. This CDR3 contains 11 residues. The CDR3 region is CSVERGNTIYF. The DNA of the CDR3 is TGCAGCGTTGAACGTGGAAACACCATATATTTT.

This clonotype showed up many times. The chain employs TRBV7-9 and TRBJ2-3; D remains unclear. This CDR3 has 13 amino acids. Germline CDR1 and CDR2: SEHNR and FQNEAQ (reference sequence). Trimming left V 5 bases short and J 3 bases short, with 9 bases between. The CDR3 spells CASSPERTDTQYF. CDR3 sequence (DNA): TGTGCCAGCAGCCCCGAGAGGACAGATACGCAGTATTTT.

This clonotype occurred many times. This chain connects TRBV5-1 to TRBJ2-2; D is possibly TRBD2 (5 bases). The CDR3 runs to 15 residues. Looked up from germline, CDR1 is SGHRS and CDR2 is YFSETQ. Trimming took off 6 bases at V and 3 bases at J, with 15 bases between the two ends. This CDR3 reads CASTLGAPDTGELFF. The CDR3 DNA follows: TGCGCCAGCACCCTGGGAGCCCCGGACACCGGGGAGCTGTTTTTT.

At least ten counts were recorded for this clonotype. This chain connects TRBV4-1 to TRBJ1-2; no definite D call. The CDR3 spans 15 residues. Germline V gene sequence: CDR1 MGHRA, CDR2 YSYEKL. V gave up 4 bases and J gave up 4 bases, with 16 bases separating them. This CDR3 reads CASSRERYSLYGYTF. The DNA for the CDR3 is TGCGCCAGCAGCCGCGAGAGGTACAGCCTCTATGGCTACACCTTC.

The genes are TRBV3-1 and TRBJ2-3, with a weak D call TRBD1 (6 bases). With 10 bases removed from V and 5 bases from J, the gap between germline ends came to 22 bases. This CDR3 has 15 residues. Looked up from germline, CDR1 is LGHDT and CDR2 is YNNKEL (reference sequence). CDR3 residues: CATSPSGGEVDTQYF. As DNA, the CDR3 is TGTGCCACCTCCCCGAGTGGGGGCGAGGTAGATACGCAGTATTTT.

As regards this clonotype: A much bigger clone sits one base away, suggesting this may be a read error. It is likely a read error, because the conserved phenylalanine at the end of the CDR3 is missing. This chain links TRBV27 with TRBJ2-7, with D perhaps matching TRBD2 (6 bases). Germline V gives CDR1 MNHEY, CDR2 SMNVEV (reference sequence). Trimming pared 0 bases from V and 7 bases from J, leaving 10 bases between. The CDR3 sequence is 13 residues long. In nucleotides, the CDR3 is TGTGCCAGCAGTTTATCTGCGAGCGGGGAGCAGTACGCC. This sequence encodes CASSLSASGEQYA.

This clonotype was counted at least ten times. V usage is TRBV4-2 and J usage is TRBJ2-7, with D possibly TRBD2 on 5 matching bases. CDR3 length: 14 residues. Germline V gives CDR1 LGHNA, CDR2 YNFKEQ. Trimming took 1 base from V and 0 from J, leaving 7 bases between them. CDR3 nucleotides: TGTGCCAGCAGCCAAGGGACTCACTCCTACGAGCAGTACTTC. This gives the protein CASSQGTHSYEQYF.

This clonotype has at least ten counts. The chain combines TRBV7-2 with TRBJ2-3; 7 nucleotides align to TRBD2. The V gene's germline CDR1 is SGHTA and CDR2 FQGNSA. Unmatched junction bases numbered 4, after V lost 4 bases and J lost 0 bases. CDR3 length equals 15 residues. The DNA for the CDR3 is TGTGCCAGCAGCTCCTGGACTAGAAGCACAGATACGCAGTATTTT. Translating it yields CASSSWTRSTDTQYF. The variable domain in full, with the rest retrieved from reference TRBV7-2 and TRBJ2-3, is GAGVSQSPSNKVTEKGKDVELRCDPISGHTALYWYRQSLGQGLEFLIYFQGNSAPDKSGLPSDRFSAERTGGSVSTLTIQRTQQEDSAVYLCASSSWTRSTDTQYFGPGTRLTVL.

In its sample, this clonotype was seen many times. J is TRBJ2-5 and V is TRBV27, with 10 bases aligning to TRBD1. The CDR3 spans 16 residues. In germline, CDR1 is MNHEY, CDR2 SMNVEV (reference sequence). Trimming removed 5 bases from V and 4 bases from J; junction bases left unmatched: 10. The CDR3 DNA sequence: TGTGCCAGCAGTGAAGAACCCTGGACAGGGGGAGAGACCCAGTACTTC. This translates into CASSEEPWTGGETQYF.

This clonotype was seen more than once but under ten times. V gene TRBV6-4 combines with J gene TRBJ1-3; the D gene is possibly TRBD1 (6 bases). V was trimmed by 3 bases and J by 3 bases, leaving 15 bases between them. The CDR3 sequence is 16 residues long. Looked up from germline, CDR1 is MRHNA and CDR2 is SNTAGT. The CDR3 DNA reads TGTGCCAGCAGTGAAGCTCCGGGACACCTTGGAAACACCATATATTTT. It codes for CASSEAPGHLGNTIYF.

V gene TRBV6-2 or TRBV6-3 combines with J gene TRBJ2-7; no reliable D call. Germline V CDR1 and CDR2: MNHEY, SVGEGT. The CDR3 covers 13 residues. The V gene lost 4 bases and the J gene lost 0 bases, with 7 bases spanning the gap. Here the CDR3 DNA reads TGTGCCAGCAGTTCCCTTAGCTCCTACGAGCAGTACGTC. Its translation is CASSSLSSYEQYV.

Worth noting for this clonotype: It may be a read error: a sequence one base away is much more abundant. This rearrangement joins TRBV11-2 to TRBJ1-1; D ambiguous. V lost 8 bases, J lost 5 bases, and 12 bases lay in between. The germline V gene encodes CDR1 SGHAT and CDR2 FQNNGV. The CDR3 has 12 amino acids. CDR3 sequence (DNA): TGTGCCAGCCCTAGTCCGAGAACTGAAGCTTTCTTT. This encodes CASPSPRTEAFF.

This clonotype was observed many times. This chain connects TRBV7-9 to TRBJ2-3; TRBD1 aligns across 9 bases. This CDR3 is built from 14 residues. Looked up from germline, CDR1 is SEHNR and CDR2 is FQNEAQ (reference sequence). The V and J ends lost 6 bases and 3 bases, in that order; junction bases with no gene match: 4. The CDR3 nucleotides read TGTGCCAGCAGAGGGGACAGGGCTACAGATACGCAGTATTTT. It yields the protein CASRGDRATDTQYF. The variable domain in full, with the rest retrieved from reference TRBV7-9 and TRBJ2-3, is DTGVSQNPRHKITKRGQNVTFRCDPISEHNRLYWYRQTLGQGPEFLTYFQNEAQLEKSRLLSDRFSAERPKGSFSTLEIQRTEQGDSAMYLCASRGDRATDTQYFGPGTRLTVL.

The genes are TRBV20-1 and TRBJ1-5; a possible D gene is TRBD1 (5 bases). The CDR3 totals 14 residues. Germline CDR1 reads DFQATT; CDR2 reads SNEGSKA (reference sequence). Trimming took off 6 bases at V and 4 bases at J, with 16 bases between the two ends. The CDR3 reads CSATPADINQPQHF. CDR3 nucleotides: TGCAGTGCCACCCCCGCGGACATTAATCAGCCCCAGCATTTT.

This clonotype has ten or more counts. This chain connects TRBV9 to TRBJ1-2; TRBD1 might be the D (6 bases). Germline loops: CDR1 SGDLS, CDR2 YYNGEE. This CDR3 has 16 residues. The ends were cut back, 3 bases at V and 2 bases at J, with 17 bases in the middle. CDR3 nucleotides: TGTGCCAGCAGCGAGGGGGGGAGGTGGCTCAACTATGGCTACACCTTC. This gives the protein CASSEGGRWLNYGYTF. Full variable domain (rest looked up from reference TRBV9 and TRBJ1-2): DSGVTQTPKHLITATGQRVTLRCSPRSGDLSVYWYQQSLDQGLQFLIQYYNGEERAKGNILERFSAQQFPDLHSELNLSSLELGDSALYFCASSEGGRWLNYGYTFGSGTRLTVV.

This clonotype came up many times. V gene TRBV3-1 combines with J gene TRBJ2-3, with D possibly being TRBD1 (5 bases). This CDR3 spans 15 amino acids. CDR1 and CDR2 from the germline V gene are LGHDT and YNNKEL (reference sequence). Trimming took 0 bases from V and 3 from J, leaving 10 bases between them. Here the CDR3 reads CASSQDVGRTDTQYF. The CDR3 DNA reads as TGTGCCAGCAGCCAAGATGTGGGGCGGACAGATACGCAGTATTTT.

This clonotype was picked up many times. The CDR3: CASSLVGAGGTGELFF. The CDR3 DNA reads TGTGCCAGCAGCTTAGTGGGGGCCGGGGGCACCGGGGAGCTGTTTTTT. V is TRBV7-2 and J is TRBJ2-2; D may correspond to TRBD1 or TRBD2 (6 bases each). Germline CDR1 is SGHTA and CDR2 is FQGNSA. The CDR3 consists of 16 residues. The germline V and J ends were trimmed by 1 base and 4 bases, with 13 bases remaining between them.

In its sample, this clonotype was seen many times. The chain combines TRBV10-3 with TRBJ1-3; tentative D call: TRBD1 (6 bases). CDR1 and CDR2 from the germline V gene are ENHRY and SYGVKD. This CDR3 is 15 amino acids long. Trimming took 4 bases from V and 1 from J, leaving 11 bases between them. CDR3 DNA sequence: TGTGCCATCAGTGGGGGGGCGACTTCTGGAAACACCATATATTTT. Amino acids: CAISGGATSGNTIYF.

In the case of this clonotype: At one of its ends the junction is not consistent with the germline gene, which may arise from a read error. V is TRBV27 and J is TRBJ2-1, with D hard to call. The V gene's germline CDR1 is MNHEY and CDR2 SMNVEV (reference sequence). The CDR3 is 14 amino acids. CDR3: CASSLGNSYNELFF. CDR3 nucleotide sequence: TGTGCCAGCAGTTTAGGAAACTCCTACAATGAGCTGTTCTTC.

A note on this clonotype: A much larger clone differs by one base, so this may be a read error. The gene calls are TRBV5-1 and TRBJ2-1; 7 bases line up with TRBD2. There are 15 residues in the CDR3. CDR1 and CDR2 (germline): SGHRS, YFSETQ. The CDR3 here is CASSLGASGKNEQLF. CDR3 DNA sequence: TGCGCCAGCAGCTTGGGCGCTAGCGGCAAGAATGAGCAGCTCTTC.

A few counts support this clonotype. The V and J genes are TRBV2 and TRBJ1-2, with 8 positions matching TRBD1. J gave up 4 bases and V 7 bases, and 11 bases lay outside the gene matches. CDR3 size: 15 residues. Germline lookup yields CDR1 SNHLY and CDR2 FYNNEI. CDR3 region: CASTQPEDRVYGYTF. The CDR3 DNA follows: TGTGCCAGCACTCAACCCGAGGACAGGGTCTATGGCTACACCTTC.